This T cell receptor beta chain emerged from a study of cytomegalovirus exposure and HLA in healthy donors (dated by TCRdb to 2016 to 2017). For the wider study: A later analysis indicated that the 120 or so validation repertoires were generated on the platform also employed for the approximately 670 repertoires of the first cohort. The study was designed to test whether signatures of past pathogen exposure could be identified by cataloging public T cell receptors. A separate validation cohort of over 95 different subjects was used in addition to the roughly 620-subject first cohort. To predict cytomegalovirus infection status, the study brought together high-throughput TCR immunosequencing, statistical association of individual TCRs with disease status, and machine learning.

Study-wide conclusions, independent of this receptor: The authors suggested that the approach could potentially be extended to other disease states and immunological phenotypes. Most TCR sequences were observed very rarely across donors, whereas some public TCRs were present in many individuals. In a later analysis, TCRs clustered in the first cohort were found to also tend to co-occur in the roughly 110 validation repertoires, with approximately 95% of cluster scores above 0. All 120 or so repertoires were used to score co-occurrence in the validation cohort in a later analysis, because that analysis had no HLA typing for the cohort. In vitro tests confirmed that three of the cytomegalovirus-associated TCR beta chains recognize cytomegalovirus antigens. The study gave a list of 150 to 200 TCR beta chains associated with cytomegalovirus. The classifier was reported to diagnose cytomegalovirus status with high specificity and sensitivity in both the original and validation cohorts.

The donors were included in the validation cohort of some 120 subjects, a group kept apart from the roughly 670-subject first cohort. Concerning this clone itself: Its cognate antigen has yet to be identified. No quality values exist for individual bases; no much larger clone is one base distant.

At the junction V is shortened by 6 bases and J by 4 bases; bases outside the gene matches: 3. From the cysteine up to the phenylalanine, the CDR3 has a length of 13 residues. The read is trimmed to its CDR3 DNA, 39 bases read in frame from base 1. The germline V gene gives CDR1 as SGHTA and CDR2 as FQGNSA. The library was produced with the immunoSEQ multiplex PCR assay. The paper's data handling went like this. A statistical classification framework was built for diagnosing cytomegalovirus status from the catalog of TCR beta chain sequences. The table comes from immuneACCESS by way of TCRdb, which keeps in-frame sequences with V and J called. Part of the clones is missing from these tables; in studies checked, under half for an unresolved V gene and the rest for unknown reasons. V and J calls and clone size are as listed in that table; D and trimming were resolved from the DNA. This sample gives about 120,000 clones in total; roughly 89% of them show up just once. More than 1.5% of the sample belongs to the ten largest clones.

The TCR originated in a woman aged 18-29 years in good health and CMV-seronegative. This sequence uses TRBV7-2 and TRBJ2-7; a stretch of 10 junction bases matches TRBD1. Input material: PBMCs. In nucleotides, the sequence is TGTGCCAGCAGGCGGGACAGGGGATACGAGCAGTACTTC. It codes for CASRRDRGYEQYF.